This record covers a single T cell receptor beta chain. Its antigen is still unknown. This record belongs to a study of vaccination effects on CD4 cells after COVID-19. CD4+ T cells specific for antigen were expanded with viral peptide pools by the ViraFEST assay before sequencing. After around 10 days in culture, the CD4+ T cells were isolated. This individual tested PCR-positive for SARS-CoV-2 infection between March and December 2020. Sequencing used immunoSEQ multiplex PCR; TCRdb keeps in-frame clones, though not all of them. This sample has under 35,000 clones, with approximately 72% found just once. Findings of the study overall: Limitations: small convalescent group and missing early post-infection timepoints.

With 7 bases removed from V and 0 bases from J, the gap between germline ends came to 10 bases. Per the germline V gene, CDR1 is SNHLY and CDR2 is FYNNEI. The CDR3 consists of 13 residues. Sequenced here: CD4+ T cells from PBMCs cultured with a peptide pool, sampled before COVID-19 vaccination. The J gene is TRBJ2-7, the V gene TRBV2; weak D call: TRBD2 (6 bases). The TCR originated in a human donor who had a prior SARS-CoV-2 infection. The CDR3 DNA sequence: TGTGCCAGCACGCGGGACCGCTCCTACGAGCAGTACTTC. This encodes CASTRDRSYEQYF.